A single sample is the source of the 5 T cell receptor beta chains below, sequenced in a study of cytomegalovirus exposure and HLA in healthy donors. Here immunoSEQ multiplex PCR was the method, and the copy in TCRdb shows in-frame clones only, minus some. The sample holds tens of thousands of clones; 93% are singletons and the top ten take approximately 4%. The sequenced sample consisted of PBMCs. These receptors were obtained from a woman aged 25 to 39 in good health and CMV-seronegative.

V is TRBV5-4 and J is TRBJ1-3; no clear D gene. The CDR3 has 14 residues. V was shortened by 3 bases and J by 6 bases, with 13 bases between the two germline ends. Germline assignment: CDR1 SGHNT and CDR2 YYREEE (reference sequence). The CDR3 DNA follows: TGTGCCAGCAGCTCCCCAACCGGGGAAAACACCATATATTTT. Amino acids: CASSSPTGENTIYF.

The genes are TRBV27 and TRBJ2-1, with 7 bases identical to TRBD2. The germline CDR1 and CDR2 sequences are MNHEY and SMNVEV (reference sequence). This CDR3 is 16 amino acids long. Trimming cost V 3 bases and J 5 bases; bases outside gene matches: 10. CDR3 in DNA: TGTGCCAGCAGTTTCGGGACTACCCCCCTGGACAATGAGCAGTTCTTC. This sequence encodes CASSFGTTPLDNEQFF.

The chain carries TRBV4-3 and TRBJ1-5; D may be TRBD1 (6 bases). The CDR3 has 14 amino acids. V was trimmed by 6 bases and J by 1 base, leaving 10 bases between them. Looked up from germline, CDR1 is LGHNA and CDR2 is YSLEER. CDR3 DNA sequence: TGCGCCAGCAGTCCCACAGGGAGCAATCAGCCCCAGCATTTT. Translation gives CASSPTGSNQPQHF.

The chain links TRBV6-4 to TRBJ2-3; D is possibly TRBD2 (6 bases). Germline CDR1 reads MRHNA; CDR2 reads SNTAGT. Between the trimmed V and J ends, which lost 4 bases and 0 bases, there was a span of 17 bases. The CDR3 consists of 17 residues. The CDR3 spells CASSVPRDSASTDTQYF. In nucleotides, the CDR3 is TGTGCCAGCAGTGTTCCCCGGGACTCAGCTAGCACAGATACGCAGTATTTT.

The chain combines TRBV5-1 with TRBJ1-2; 7 nucleotides match TRBD1. Germline V gene sequence: CDR1 SGHRS, CDR2 YFSETQ. V lost 0 bases, J lost 2 bases, and 10 bases stayed unmatched. The CDR3 length is 17 residues. CDR3 sequence (DNA): TGCGCCAGCAGCTTGGACCTTAGGGGACAGTCGAACTATGGCTACACCTTC. It encodes CASSLDLRGQSNYGYTF.